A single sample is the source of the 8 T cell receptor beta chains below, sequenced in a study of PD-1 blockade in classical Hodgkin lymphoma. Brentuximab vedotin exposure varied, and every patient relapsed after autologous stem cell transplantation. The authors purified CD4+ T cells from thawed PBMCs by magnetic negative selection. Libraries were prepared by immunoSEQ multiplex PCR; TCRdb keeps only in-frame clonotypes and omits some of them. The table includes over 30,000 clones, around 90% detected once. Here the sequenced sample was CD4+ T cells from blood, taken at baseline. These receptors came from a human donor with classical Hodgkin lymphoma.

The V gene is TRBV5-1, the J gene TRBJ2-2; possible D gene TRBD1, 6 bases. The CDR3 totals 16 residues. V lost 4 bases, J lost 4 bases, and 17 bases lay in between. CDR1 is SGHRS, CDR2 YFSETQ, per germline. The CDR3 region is CASSPSPGVPTGELFF. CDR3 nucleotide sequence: TGCGCCAGCAGCCCTTCCCCAGGGGTACCCACCGGGGAGCTGTTTTTT.

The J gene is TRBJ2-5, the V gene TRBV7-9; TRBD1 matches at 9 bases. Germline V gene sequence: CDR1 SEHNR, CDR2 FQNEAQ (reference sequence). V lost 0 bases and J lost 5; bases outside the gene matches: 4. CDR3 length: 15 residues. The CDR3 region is CASSLAPTGGETQYF. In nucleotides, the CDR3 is TGTGCCAGCAGCTTAGCGCCGACAGGGGGGGAGACCCAGTACTTC. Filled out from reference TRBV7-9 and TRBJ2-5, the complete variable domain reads DTGVSQNPRHKITKRGQNVTFRCDPISEHNRLYWYRQTLGQGPEFLTYFQNEAQLEKSRLLSDRFSAERPKGSFSTLEIQRTEQGDSAMYLCASSLAPTGGETQYFGPGTRLLVL.

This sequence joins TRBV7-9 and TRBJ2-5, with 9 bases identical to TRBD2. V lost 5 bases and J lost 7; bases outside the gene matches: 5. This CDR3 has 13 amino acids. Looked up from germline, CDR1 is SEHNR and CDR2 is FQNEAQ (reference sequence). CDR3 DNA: TGTGCCAGCAGCCCTCTAGCGGGGTCGACCCAGTACTTC. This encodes CASSPLAGSTQYF.

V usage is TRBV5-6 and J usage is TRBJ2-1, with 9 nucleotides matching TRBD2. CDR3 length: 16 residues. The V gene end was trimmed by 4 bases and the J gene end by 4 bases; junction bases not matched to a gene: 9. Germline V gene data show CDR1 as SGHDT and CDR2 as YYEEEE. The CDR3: CASSEVSSGRYNEQFF. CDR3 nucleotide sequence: TGTGCCAGCAGCGAAGTTTCGAGCGGGAGGTACAATGAGCAGTTCTTC. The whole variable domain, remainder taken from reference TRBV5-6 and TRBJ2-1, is DAGVTQSPTHLIKTRGQQVTLRCSPKSGHDTVSWYQQALGQGPQFIFQYYEEEERQRGNFPDRFSGHQFPNYSSELNVNALLLGDSALYLCASSEVSSGRYNEQFFGPGTRLTVL.

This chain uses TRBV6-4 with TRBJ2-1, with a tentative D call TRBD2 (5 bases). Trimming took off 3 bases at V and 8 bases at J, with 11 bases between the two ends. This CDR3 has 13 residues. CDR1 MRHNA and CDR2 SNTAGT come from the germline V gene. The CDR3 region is CASSEEGGYEQFF. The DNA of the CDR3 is TGTGCCAGCAGTGAAGAGGGCGGGTATGAGCAGTTCTTC.

The CDR3 DNA is TGTGCCAGCAGCGTAGCAGCAGGAAGCACAGATACGCAGTATTTT. Protein sequence: CASSVAAGSTDTQYF. V usage is TRBV9 and J usage is TRBJ2-3, with D hard to call. Per germline, CDR1 SGDLS and CDR2 YYNGEE. V lost 0 bases and J 0 bases, leaving 8 bases between the germline ends. The CDR3 is 15 amino acids.

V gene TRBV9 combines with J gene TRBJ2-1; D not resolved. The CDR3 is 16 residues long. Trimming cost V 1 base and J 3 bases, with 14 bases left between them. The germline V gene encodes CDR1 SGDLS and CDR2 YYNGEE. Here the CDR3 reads CASSVYGATVYNEQFF. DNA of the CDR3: TGTGCCAGCAGCGTATACGGCGCTACAGTCTACAATGAGCAGTTCTTC.

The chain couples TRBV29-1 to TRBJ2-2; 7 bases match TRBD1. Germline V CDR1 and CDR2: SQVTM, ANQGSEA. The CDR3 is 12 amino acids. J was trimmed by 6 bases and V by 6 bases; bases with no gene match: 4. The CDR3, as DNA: TGCAGCGTCGGACAGGCGCCCGGGGAGCTGTTTTTT. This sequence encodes CSVGQAPGELFF.